Here is one T cell receptor (beta chain) with its context. This sample is part of a study of shared clonotypes between healthy human individuals. CD45RO-negative, CCR7-selected cells formed the naive CD8 fraction, which excluded terminally differentiated effector memory CD45RA+ cells. Assay used: immunoSEQ multiplex PCR; TCRdb lists only in-frame clones, some missing. The sample contains hundreds of thousands of clones, 96% of which appear only once. The germline V and J ends were trimmed by 5 bases and 4 bases, with 11 bases remaining between them. Germline V gives CDR1 MDHEN, CDR2 SYDVKM. CDR3 length: 13 amino acids.

The J gene is TRBJ1-2, the V gene TRBV28; no definite D call. This receptor was identified in a woman aged 25 to 45 in good health. The specimen was naive CD8+ T cells sorted from blood. Here the CDR3 DNA reads TGTGCCAGCAGTATCGACATACTCTATGGCTACACCTTC. This codes for CASSIDILYGYTF.